Each of the 31 T cell receptor beta chains below was sequenced from the same sample in a study of control samples from healthy donors and cancer patients. Sequenced by immunoSEQ multiplex PCR; TCRdb stores in-frame clones only, minus some. Among about 150,000 clones listed, approximately 96% were seen once. The sample comprised blood. Source of these receptors: a woman in her forties in good health.

The genes are TRBV30 and TRBJ1-1; perhaps TRBD1 as D (6 bases). The CDR3 runs 11 residues. Germline loops: CDR1 GTSNPN, CDR2 SVGIG (reference sequence). V dropped 7 bases and J dropped 5 bases, with 11 bases sitting between them. This CDR3 is CASRRGTEAFF. The CDR3 coding sequence is TGTGCCTCCAGAAGGGGGACTGAAGCTTTCTTT. The complete variable domain, with remaining parts taken from reference TRBV30 and TRBJ1-1, reads SQTIHQWPATLVQPVGSPLSLECTVEGTSNPNLYWYRQAAGRGLQLLFYSVGIGQISSEVPQNLSASRPQDRQFILSSKKLLLSDSGFYLCASRRGTEAFFGQGTRLTVV.

This chain connects TRBV2 to TRBJ1-3; no reliable D call. CDR1 is SNHLY, CDR2 FYNNEI, per germline. The germline V and J ends were trimmed by 5 bases and 6 bases, with 5 bases remaining between them. This CDR3 comprises 11 residues. In nucleotides, the CDR3 is TGTGCCAGCAGTCAGGAAAACACCATATATTTT. It is translated as CASSQENTIYF.

This clone was detected only a few times. J is TRBJ1-2 and V is TRBV19; no clear D gene. The CDR3 runs 12 residues. V lost 4 bases to trimming and J lost 3 bases, with 6 bases between them. The germline CDR1 and CDR2 sequences are LNHDA and SQIVND (reference sequence). CDR3 protein: CASSTAYYGYTF. The CDR3 nucleotides are TGTGCCAGTAGTACAGCGTACTATGGCTACACCTTC.

The CDR3, as DNA: TGTGCCAGCAGCCACAGGGGGCCGAATGGCTACACCTTC. As protein: CASSHRGPNGYTF. V usage is TRBV5-4 and J usage is TRBJ1-2, with 9 bases that match TRBD1. Losses at the gene ends were 4 bases for V and 6 bases for J; bases not matched to a gene: 4. The CDR3 length is 13 residues. Germline assignment: CDR1 SGHNT and CDR2 YYREEE (reference sequence).

The chain recombines TRBV21-1 with TRBJ1-5; TRBD1 is the table's D call, not checked against the DNA. TRBV21-1 is given as a pseudogene. CDR3 length: 13 amino acids. The CDR3 DNA is TGTGCCAGATTAGGACAGGTAGGTCAGCCCCAGCATTTT. Protein sequence: CARLGQVGQPQHF.

V usage is TRBV7-7 and J usage is TRBJ2-7; a weak D match, TRBD2 (5 bases). CDR1 is SSHAT and CDR2 is FNYEAQ in the germline V gene (reference sequence). This CDR3 has 14 residues. Trimming shortened V by 3 bases and J by 12 bases, and 21 bases separated the two germline ends. CDR3 residues: CASSFEVGSYQPYF. The CDR3 nucleotides read TGTGCCAGCAGCTTCGAAGTAGGGAGCTACCAGCCGTACTTC. Full variable domain (remainder filled in from reference TRBV7-7 and TRBJ2-7): GAGVSQSPRYKVTKRGQDVTLRCDPISSHATLYWYQQALGQGPEFLTYFNYEAQPDKSGLPSDRFSAERPEGSISTLTIQRTEQRDSAMYRCASSFEVGSYQPYFGPGTRLTVT.

The V and J genes are TRBV19 and TRBJ2-1; D remains unclear. The V end lost 1 base, the J end lost 8 bases, and 21 bases lay between the germline ends. The CDR3 has 17 residues. CDR1 and CDR2 (germline): LNHDA, SQIVND (reference sequence). CDR3 amino acids: CASSIAKHAVPVDEQFF. DNA of the CDR3: TGTGCCAGTAGTATAGCCAAACACGCCGTCCCTGTGGATGAGCAGTTCTTC.

J is TRBJ2-3 and V is TRBV19; no reliable D call. V was shortened by 4 bases and J by 6 bases, with 8 bases between the two germline ends. The CDR3 contains 12 residues. The germline V gene encodes CDR1 LNHDA and CDR2 SQIVND (reference sequence). DNA for the CDR3: TGTGCCAGTAGTAGCCTAGGGGATACGCAGTATTTT. As protein: CASSSLGDTQYF.

The J gene is TRBJ1-6, the V gene TRBV25-1, with D tentatively TRBD1 (5 bases). CDR1 is MGHDK, CDR2 SYGVNS, per germline. The CDR3 is 14 residues long. With 5 bases removed from V and 7 bases from J, the gap between germline ends came to 12 bases. CDR3 nucleotide sequence: TGTGCCAGCAGTCCCGGATGGGGCAATTCACCCCTCCACTTT. It yields the protein CASSPGWGNSPLHF.

The chain links TRBV6-5 to TRBJ2-2, with 8 bases aligning to TRBD2. Germline CDR1 and CDR2: MNHEY and SVGAGI. This CDR3 has 14 residues. With 8 bases clipped from V and 5 bases from J, the junction kept 7 bases outside the gene matches. CDR3 DNA sequence: TGTGCCAGCCATCTAGCGGGCGGGACCGGGGAGCTGTTTTTT. It codes for CASHLAGGTGELFF.

The chain employs TRBV19 and TRBJ2-1, with D perhaps matching TRBD2 (6 bases). Germline lookup yields CDR1 LNHDA and CDR2 SQIVND (reference sequence). The length of the CDR3 is 13 residues. With 5 bases removed from V and 7 bases from J, the gap between germline ends came to 12 bases. CDR3 residues: CASSRLRGNEQFF. Written as DNA, the CDR3 is TGTGCCAGTAGTCGACTACGGGGGAATGAGCAGTTCTTC.

The CDR3 DNA reads as TGTGCCAGTAGTGCCACAACAGGGTTTGGGGGCAACGAGCAGTACTTC. Translation gives CASSATTGFGGNEQYF. The V call is TRBV19, the J call TRBJ2-7; TRBD1 is a possible D gene (6 bases). The CDR3 is made up of 16 amino acids. The ends were cut back, 5 bases at V and 5 bases at J, with 22 bases in the middle. The germline CDR1 and CDR2 sequences are LNHDA and SQIVND (reference sequence).

The chain combines TRBV7-9 with TRBJ1-1; D is uncertain. Germline CDR1 SEHNR, CDR2 FQNEAQ (reference sequence). The CDR3 is made up of 16 amino acids. V lost 6 bases, J lost 0 bases, and 17 bases lay in between. CDR3 region: CASSPLDKTLNTEAFF. The CDR3 coding sequence is TGTGCCAGCAGTCCCCTTGACAAGACCTTGAACACTGAAGCTTTCTTT.

The V call is TRBV28, the J call TRBJ2-1; D may be TRBD2 (6 bases). The CDR3 consists of 19 residues. Trimming removed 1 base from V and 4 bases from J, with 23 bases in between. Germline values: CDR1 MDHEN, CDR2 SYDVKM. CDR3 region: CASSLYFMSGVFGYNEQFF. Here the CDR3 DNA reads TGTGCCAGCAGTTTATATTTCATGTCGGGAGTGTTTGGGTACAATGAGCAGTTCTTC. Looking up the rest from reference TRBV28 and TRBJ2-1 gives the full variable domain: DVKVTQSSRYLVKRTGEKVFLECVQDMDHENMFWYRQDPGLGLRLIYFSYDVKMKEKGDIPEGYSVSREKKERFSLILESASTNQTSMYLCASSLYFMSGVFGYNEQFFGPGTRLTVL.

The DNA of the CDR3 is TGTGCCAGCAGTGACCCTCCCCAGGCAGGGTCGGAAAAACTGTTTTTT. The encoded protein is CASSDPPQAGSEKLFF. V gene TRBV6-4 combines with J gene TRBJ1-4; D may be TRBD1 (5 bases). Trimming removed 2 bases from V and 8 bases from J, with 18 bases in between. The length of the CDR3 is 16 residues. Germline values: CDR1 MRHNA, CDR2 SNTAGT.

This clone occurred once. The V call is TRBV11-2, the J call TRBJ1-4; 10 bases align to TRBD1. The CDR3 extends over 15 amino acids. V shed 3 bases, J shed 7 bases, and the junction held 5 bases outside the gene matches. The germline gives CDR1 SGHAT, CDR2 FQNNGV. The CDR3 bases are TGTGCCAGCAGCTTCCGGACAGGGGGGATTGAAAAACTGTTTTTT. It encodes CASSFRTGGIEKLFF.

The V gene is TRBV11-2, the J gene TRBJ2-1; 10 positions match TRBD2. Germline V gives CDR1 SGHAT, CDR2 FQNNGV. CDR3 length equals 14 residues. Trimming took 7 bases from V and 15 from J; bases not matched to a gene: 15. The CDR3 is CASTPLASGRGLFF. The CDR3 nucleotides are TGTGCCAGCACCCCCCTCGCTAGCGGGAGAGGTTTGTTCTTC.

This chain joins TRBV6-2 or TRBV6-3 and TRBJ2-2; unclear D gene. The CDR3 has 16 residues. With 5 bases removed from V and 1 base from J, the gap between germline ends came to 14 bases. Looked up from germline, CDR1 is MNHEY and CDR2 is SVGEGT. As DNA, the CDR3 is TGTGCCAGCAGTGTAGTCCCACCGATGAACACCGGGGAGCTGTTTTTT. The encoded protein is CASSVVPPMNTGELFF.

The chain links TRBV12-3 or TRBV12-4 to TRBJ1-2; 7 bases are shared with TRBD1. This CDR3 comprises 13 residues. V lost 4 bases to trimming and J lost 8 bases; unmatched junction nucleotides: 7. The CDR3 DNA sequence: TGTGCCAGCAGTTCCACAAGGGGGCAAGGCTACACCTTC. Translating it yields CASSSTRGQGYTF.

This rearrangement joins TRBV7-2 to TRBJ2-5; TRBD2 matches at 10 bases. V dropped 5 bases and J dropped 2; count of bases not matched to a gene: 5. Germline V gene lookup returns CDR1 SGHTA and CDR2 FQGNSA. The length of the CDR3 is 15 residues. The CDR3 is CASSPGLAPQETQYF. The CDR3 bases are TGTGCCAGCAGCCCGGGACTAGCGCCACAAGAGACCCAGTACTTC.

The CDR3 bases are TGTGCCAGCAGTGGTCCCAATCAGCCCCAGCATTTT. It yields the protein CASSGPNQPQHF. The chain is built from TRBV6-2 or TRBV6-3 and TRBJ1-5; D not certain. Germline assignment: CDR1 MNHEY and CDR2 SVGEGT. V lost 5 bases and J 3 bases, leaving 5 bases between the germline ends. CDR3 length equals 12 residues.

The genes are TRBV10-3 and TRBJ1-4, with D perhaps matching TRBD1 (6 bases). The CDR3 runs 15 residues. The germline V gene encodes CDR1 ENHRY and CDR2 SYGVKD. V lost 0 bases and J 3 bases, leaving 8 bases between the germline ends. CDR3: CAISESGGANEKLFF. CDR3 DNA: TGTGCCATCAGTGAGTCAGGGGGAGCTAATGAAAAACTGTTTTTT.

The chain has TRBV5-1 and TRBJ2-2; D ambiguous. The CDR3 runs to 13 residues. Deletions cut 1 base from V and 5 bases from J, with 6 bases between. Per the germline V gene, CDR1 is SGHRS and CDR2 is YFSETQ. The CDR3 DNA follows: TGCGCCAGCAGCTTGAGGGAAACCGGGGAGCTGTTTTTT. This sequence encodes CASSLRETGELFF.

This rearrangement joins TRBV2 to TRBJ1-2; D remains unclear. The CDR3 runs to 13 residues. V was clipped by 5 bases and J by 4 bases, with 11 bases between them. Looked up from germline, CDR1 is SNHLY and CDR2 is FYNNEI. The CDR3 coding sequence is TGTGCCAGCAGTAACACTCAATCCTATGGCTACACCTTC. Protein sequence: CASSNTQSYGYTF.

The chain links TRBV5-4 to TRBJ2-3, with TRBD2 matching over 7 bases. V shed 2 bases and J 0 bases; nucleotides not matched to a gene: 12. Germline assignment: CDR1 SGHNT and CDR2 YYREEE (reference sequence). This CDR3 is 18 amino acids long. DNA of the CDR3: TGTGCCAGCAGCTTTAGAGCGGGGAGCCCTCCTAGCACAGATACGCAGTATTTT. Translating it yields CASSFRAGSPPSTDTQYF.

The chain employs TRBV27 and TRBJ2-7; D is possibly TRBD1 (6 bases). The CDR3 is 15 residues long. The V end lost 5 bases, the J end lost 4 bases, and 18 bases lay between the germline ends. Germline lookup yields CDR1 MNHEY and CDR2 SMNVEV (reference sequence). Here the CDR3 reads CASSQRARGPYEQYF. For the CDR3, the DNA is TGTGCCAGCAGTCAACGGGCCAGGGGACCATACGAGCAGTACTTC.

The gene calls are TRBV6-5 and TRBJ2-7; no reliable D call. V was trimmed by 6 bases and J by 7 bases, leaving 22 bases between them. The CDR3 runs 15 residues. Per germline, CDR1 MNHEY and CDR2 SVGAGI. Here the CDR3 reads CASSQKRSGEGEQYF. For the CDR3, the DNA is TGTGCCAGCAGCCAAAAGAGGTCAGGTGAAGGGGAGCAGTACTTC.

About this clone: Other DNA sequences in this sample translate to the same CDR3. The chain couples TRBV12-3 or TRBV12-4 to TRBJ1-2, with 9 bases aligning to TRBD1. The CDR3 is 13 residues long. The V and J ends lost 6 bases and 8 bases, in that order; junction bases with no gene match: 7. The CDR3 protein is CASSLPGQGGYTF. CDR3 coding DNA: TGTGCCAGCAGCTTACCAGGACAGGGGGGCTACACCTTC.

J is TRBJ1-2 and V is TRBV12-5; tentative D call: TRBD1 (6 bases). Germline V gene lookup returns CDR1 LGHNT and CDR2 FRNRAP. V shed 1 base and J shed 6 bases, with 15 bases lying between them. This CDR3 spans 15 amino acids. The CDR3 nucleotides are TGTGCTAGTGGTTTGGCGGCCCCCTACAGGGATGGCTACACCTTC. It translates to CASGLAAPYRDGYTF.

The chain joins TRBV18 to TRBJ1-1; D perhaps matches TRBD1 (6 bases). Trimming pared 2 bases from V and 1 base from J, leaving 20 bases between. Germline CDR1 is KGHSH and CDR2 is LQKENI. The CDR3 runs to 18 residues. The CDR3: CASSPTIRGLHPNTEAFF. The CDR3, as DNA: TGTGCCAGCTCACCAACGATTCGGGGGCTACATCCGAACACTGAAGCTTTCTTT.

The genes are TRBV29-1 and TRBJ1-1, with 7 bases lining up with TRBD1. J was trimmed by 4 bases and V by 4 bases; bases with no gene match: 9. This CDR3 contains 14 residues. The germline V gene has CDR1 SQVTM and CDR2 ANQGSEA. The CDR3 protein is CSVVRAGGGTEAFF. As DNA, the CDR3 is TGCAGCGTTGTGAGGGCAGGGGGTGGCACTGAAGCTTTCTTT.